This T cell receptor beta chain was captured by sequencing in a study of spatial heterogeneity in lung cancer (dated by TCRdb to the late 2010s). Some background on the complete study: Beta-chain transcripts were consistently detected in greater numbers than alpha-chain transcripts, which likely reflects a higher abundance of beta-chain transcripts. In the raw uncorrected reads, each unique combination of TCR and UMI appeared more than ten times on average. TCR alpha and beta repertoires were quantitatively compared across multiple tumor regions, matched nontumor lung and blood in non-small cell lung cancer. Nonsynonymous mutation counts, determined by whole-exome sequencing of tumor tissue, were related to TCR repertoire features. At surgery, both alpha and beta chains were TCR-sequenced in 220 tumor regions, approximately 64 matched nontumor lung samples and 56 PBMC samples. The full study reports these points: Ubiquitous expanded tumor TCRs were found in blood more often at tumor resection than at routine follow-up. Confirming at a functional level the hypothesis that regional TCRs recognize regional mutations was considered to require additional single-cell paired TCR alpha and beta sequencing.

Taken from cysteine to phenylalanine, the CDR3 has 18 residues. Just the 54-base CDR3 DNA is kept, in frame starting at base 1. At the junction V is shortened by 2 bases and J by 2 bases; bases outside the gene matches: 10. Many counts were recorded for this clonotype. No cognate antigen has been identified for it. Nothing much larger sits one base from this clone, and base qualities are not available. The meaning of the sample's time point label: sample taken at primary tumor resection. For TCR sequencing, whole RNA was extracted from tumor and nontumor lung tissue, or from cryopreserved PBMC samples, and no cell sorting was done. Samples were obtained from about 75 patients with early-stage, untreated non-small cell lung cancer from the lung TRACERx cohort. A patient was chosen for TCR sequencing only when enough RNA was available from at least two tumor regions. Library prep was done by 5' RACE. Sequencing used a NextSeq 500. In the TCR library protocol, a unique molecular identifier was attached to each TCR cDNA molecule so that PCR and sequencing errors could be corrected. The original methods were these. TCR identification, UMI-based error correction and CDR3 extraction were performed with Decombinator tools. Expanded TCRs were defined as those above a frequency of 2 per 1,000, corresponding to the top 1% of the tumor frequency distribution. Renyi diversity was computed with the R vegan package after each repertoire had been subsampled 100 times to 5,000 TCRs. CDR3 similarity networks were constructed using string-kernel similarity of amino acid triplets, with links drawn between CDR3s whose pairwise similarity was above 0.82. Through fastp at Q25 and MiXCR, TCRdb rebuilt clones from the public reads, retaining in-frame beta chains. Each CDR3 protein appears once, grouped with its most common genes and DNA. These V and J calls rely on TCRdb rather than the paper's analysis. This sample is represented by over 14,000 distinct CDR3 sequences; less than 14% of them were singletons. Under 40% of the sample is held by the ten biggest clonotypes.

This receptor chain uses TRBV12-3 or TRBV12-4 and TRBJ1-5, and 9 junctional nucleotides match TRBD1. The sequencing used PBMCs, collected at surgery. The source of this sequence is a female donor with early-stage non-small cell lung cancer. The nucleotides read TGTGCCAGCAGTTTACGGACAGGGGATAGGATCCGCAATCAGCCCCAGCATTTT. This encodes CASSLRTGDRIRNQPQHF.